Below are 17 T cell receptor beta chains sequenced from a single sample in a study of Ad26.COV2.S vaccination and SARS-CoV-2 variants. Clones were read by immunoSEQ multiplex PCR, and TCRdb kept only the in-frame ones, dropping some. The sample lists about 350,000 clones; just over 90% were seen once. The sample was peripheral blood, taken after recovery from COVID-19. These receptors were obtained from a human donor who had recovered from COVID-19.

The V gene is TRBV18, the J gene TRBJ2-1; D call uncertain. Germline CDR1 reads KGHSH; CDR2 reads LQKENI. The CDR3 consists of 11 residues. With 1 base removed from V and 8 bases from J, the gap between germline ends came to 3 bases. The DNA for the CDR3 is TGTGCCAGCTCACCACAAGATGAGCAGTTCTTC. Its protein product is CASSPQDEQFF.

The chain uses TRBV12-3 or TRBV12-4 and TRBJ2-7, with D unclear. The length of the CDR3 is 13 residues. V was cut by 3 bases and J by 2 bases, with 8 bases left in between. The CDR3 DNA follows: TGTGCCAGCAGTTTGACACGGGCCTACGAGCAGTACTTC. It codes for CASSLTRAYEQYF.

This clone appeared a single time. The chain uses TRBV2 and TRBJ2-7; D is unclear. Trimming removed 2 bases at V and 1 base at J, with 15 bases between. From germline, CDR1 is SNHLY and CDR2 FYNNEI. The CDR3 has 16 amino acids. CDR3 DNA: TGTGCCAGCAGTGAATACATAGGAATGGGGTCCTACGAGCAGTACTTC. Translation: CASSEYIGMGSYEQYF.

The chain carries TRBV11-2 and TRBJ1-4; D gene ambiguous. Germline V gene lookup returns CDR1 SGHAT and CDR2 FQNNGV. The CDR3 is made up of 15 amino acids. The V and J ends lost 0 bases and 8 bases respectively, with 13 bases between them. The CDR3 spells CASSLDALWREKLFF. The CDR3 DNA reads TGTGCCAGCAGCTTAGACGCCCTTTGGAGGGAAAAACTGTTTTTT. The whole variable domain, filled in from reference TRBV11-2 and TRBJ1-4, reads EAGVAQSPRYKIIEKRQSVAFWCNPISGHATLYWYQQILGQGPKLLIQFQNNGVVDDSQLPKDRFSAERLKGVDSTLKIQPAKLEDSAVYLCASSLDALWREKLFFGSGTQLSVL.

V gene TRBV6-1 combines with J gene TRBJ2-5, with a weak D call TRBD1 (6 bases). CDR1 and CDR2 from the germline V gene are MNHNS and SASEGT. The CDR3 runs to 15 residues. V lost 3 bases to trimming and J lost 2 bases, with 13 bases between them. In DNA, the CDR3 is TGTGCCAGCAGTGAGACTTGGGGGCCTCAAGAGACCCAGTACTTC. As protein: CASSETWGPQETQYF.

V usage is TRBV12-3 or TRBV12-4 and J usage is TRBJ1-5; 9 bases fit TRBD1. The CDR3 runs 12 residues. V was pared by 8 bases and J by 9 bases, with 5 bases of the junction left unmatched. The CDR3 spells CASQQGARPQHF. The DNA of the CDR3 is TGTGCCAGCCAACAGGGGGCCAGGCCCCAGCATTTT.

The chain employs TRBV3-1 (or the pseudogene TRBV3-2) and TRBJ2-2; 9 nucleotides line up with TRBD1. With V trimmed by 3 bases and J by 7 bases, 3 bases remained unmatched. The CDR3 has 14 residues. CDR1 is LGHDT and CDR2 is YNNKEL in the germline V gene (reference sequence). CDR3 nucleotides: TGTGCCAGCAGCCAGGACAGGGGAAACGGGGAGCTGTTTTTT. As protein: CASSQDRGNGELFF.

The V gene is TRBV7-9, the J gene TRBJ1-4; no reliable D call. The CDR3 contains 14 residues. V lost 5 bases to trimming and J lost 2 bases, with 9 bases between them. From germline, CDR1 is SEHNR and CDR2 FQNEAQ (reference sequence). The CDR3 coding sequence is TGTGCCAGCAGCACCCCGGGCACTAATGAAAAACTGTTTTTT. Encoded protein: CASSTPGTNEKLFF. The full variable domain, with the rest looked up from reference TRBV7-9 and TRBJ1-4, is DTGVSQNPRHKITKRGQNVTFRCDPISEHNRLYWYRQTLGQGPEFLTYFQNEAQLEKSRLLSDRFSAERPKGSFSTLEIQRTEQGDSAMYLCASSTPGTNEKLFFGSGTQLSVL.

The gene calls are TRBV6-2 or TRBV6-3 and TRBJ1-5; D is possibly TRBD1 (6 bases). CDR1 MNHEY and CDR2 SVGEGT come from the germline V gene. The V end was cut by 2 bases, the J end by 0 bases, with 26 bases between. The CDR3 is made up of 21 amino acids. The DNA of the CDR3 is TGTGCCAGCAGTTACCGCCGGGACAACCAACCGTCAGGTTTTAGCAATCAGCCCCAGCATTTT. Translating gives CASSYRRDNQPSGFSNQPQHF.

This chain links TRBV2 with TRBJ1-2; D remains unclear. Per germline, CDR1 SNHLY and CDR2 FYNNEI. The CDR3 sequence is 13 residues long. The V end was cut by 11 bases, the J end by 2 bases, with 15 bases between. CDR3 in amino acids: CAVAGRVNYGYTF. For the CDR3, the DNA is TGTGCCGTCGCCGGGCGCGTAAACTATGGCTACACCTTC. The full variable domain, completed using reference TRBV2 and TRBJ1-2, is EPEVTQTPSHQVTQMGQEVILRCVPISNHLYFYWYRQILGQKVEFLVSFYNNEISEKSEIFDDQFSVERPDGSNFTLKIRSTKLEDSAMYFCAVAGRVNYGYTFGSGTRLTVV.

This chain links TRBV10-3 with TRBJ1-1, with a tentative D call TRBD1 (5 bases). The V end lost 5 bases, the J end lost 0 bases, and 7 bases lay between the germline ends. The CDR3 loop spans 13 amino acids. Germline V gene lookup returns CDR1 ENHRY and CDR2 SYGVKD. CDR3: CAISRGVNTEAFF. The CDR3 DNA is TGTGCCATCAGTAGGGGAGTGAACACTGAAGCTTTCTTT.

The V call is TRBV7-9, the J call TRBJ2-2; D may match TRBD1 or TRBD2 (5 bases each). Looked up from germline, CDR1 is SEHNR and CDR2 is FQNEAQ (reference sequence). The V end was cut by 5 bases, the J end by 0 bases, with 13 bases between. This CDR3 spans 16 amino acids. The CDR3 loop reads CASSPTGQANTGELFF. CDR3 bases: TGTGCCAGCAGCCCCACGGGGCAGGCGAACACCGGGGAGCTGTTTTTT.

The J gene is TRBJ1-1, the V gene TRBV11-2, with 10 nucleotides matching TRBD1. CDR1 and CDR2 from the germline V gene are SGHAT and FQNNGV. The CDR3 runs to 16 residues. The ends lost 2 bases at V and 3 bases at J; junction bases unmatched: 6. The CDR3 DNA follows: TGTGCCAGCAGCTTACGTGTAGGACAGGGGGACACTGAAGCTTTCTTT. Translation: CASSLRVGQGDTEAFF.

The J gene is TRBJ2-3, the V gene TRBV19, with 8 bases aligning to TRBD2. The germline V gene has CDR1 LNHDA and CDR2 SQIVND (reference sequence). This CDR3 spans 15 amino acids. Trimming at V came to 10 bases and at J to 2 bases, leaving 11 bases not matched to a gene. The CDR3 is CATTGGHRFTDTQYF. CDR3 nucleotides: TGTGCCACAACGGGGGGGCATAGATTCACAGATACGCAGTATTTT. Variable domain in full (rest from reference TRBV19 and TRBJ2-3): DGGITQSPKYLFRKEGQNVTLSCEQNLNHDAMYWYRQDPGQGLRLIYYSQIVNDFQKGDIAEGYSVSREKKESFPLTVTSAQKNPTAFYLCATTGGHRFTDTQYFGPGTRLTVL.

The chain couples TRBV11-2 to TRBJ2-2; 7 nucleotides match TRBD1. Unmatched junction bases numbered 9, after V lost 3 bases and J lost 5 bases. There are 16 residues in the CDR3. Germline V lookup: CDR1 SGHAT, CDR2 FQNNGV. CDR3 protein: CASSLVGGGGTGELFF. The CDR3 nucleotides are TGTGCCAGCAGCTTGGTAGGGGGCGGTGGAACCGGGGAGCTGTTTTTT.

This rearrangement joins TRBV6-1 to TRBJ1-5; D remains unclear. V shed 5 bases and J shed 0 bases, with 11 bases lying between them. The germline V gene has CDR1 MNHNS and CDR2 SASEGT. The CDR3 sequence is 15 residues long. The CDR3 DNA is TGTGCCAGCAGTTCCCCGCCGGGTAGCAATCAGCCCCAGCATTTT. Translating gives CASSSPPGSNQPQHF.

The V call is TRBV25-1, the J call TRBJ2-7, with a tentative D call TRBD1 (6 bases). The CDR3 length is 16 residues. The germline gives CDR1 MGHDK, CDR2 SYGVNS. Between the trimmed V and J ends, which lost 5 bases and 2 bases, there was a span of 19 bases. DNA for the CDR3: TGTGCCAGCAGTCCGAGGGGCAGGGGAAAGACCTACGAGCAGTACTTC. Amino acids: CASSPRGRGKTYEQYF.